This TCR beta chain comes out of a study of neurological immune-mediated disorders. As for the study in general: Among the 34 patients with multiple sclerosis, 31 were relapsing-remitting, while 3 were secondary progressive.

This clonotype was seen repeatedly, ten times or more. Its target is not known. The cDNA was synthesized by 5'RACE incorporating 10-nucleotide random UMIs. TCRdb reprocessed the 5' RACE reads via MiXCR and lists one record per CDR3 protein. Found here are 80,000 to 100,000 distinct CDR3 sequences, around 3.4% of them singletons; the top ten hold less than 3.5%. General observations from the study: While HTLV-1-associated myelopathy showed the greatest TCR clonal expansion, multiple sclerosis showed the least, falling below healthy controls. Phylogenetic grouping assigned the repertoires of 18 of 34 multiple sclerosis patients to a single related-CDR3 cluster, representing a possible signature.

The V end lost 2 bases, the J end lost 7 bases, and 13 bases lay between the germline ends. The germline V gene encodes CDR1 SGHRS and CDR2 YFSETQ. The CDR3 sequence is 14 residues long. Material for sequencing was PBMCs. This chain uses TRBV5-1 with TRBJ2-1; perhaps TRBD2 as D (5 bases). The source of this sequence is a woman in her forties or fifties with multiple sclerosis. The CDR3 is CASSLLLGPNEQFF. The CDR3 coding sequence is TGCGCCAGCAGCTTACTACTAGGGCCTAATGAGCAGTTCTTC. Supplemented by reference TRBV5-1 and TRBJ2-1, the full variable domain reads KAGVTQTPRYLIKTRGQQVTLSCSPISGHRSVSWYQQTPGQGLQFLFEYFSETQRNKGNFPGRFSGRQFSNSRSEMNVSTLELGDSALYLCASSLLLGPNEQFFGPGTRLTVL.